This TCR beta chain originates from a study of blood T cell repertoires in COVID-19. Whole-study context: COVID-19 samples collected from the United States, Italy and Spain covered acute and convalescent phases. The analysed material was cDNA or gDNA that came from T cells, B-cell-depleted T cells, or PBMCs.

This clone was detected only once. The germline gives CDR1 ENHRY, CDR2 SYGVKD. Trimming pared 4 bases from V and 5 bases from J, leaving 9 bases between. This CDR3 is built from 13 residues. Original processing methods: Quantification of nucleated cells was approximated via reference gene primer amplification. TCRdb keeps only in-frame clones here, not all; method: immunoSEQ multiplex PCR. That table supplies the V and J calls and clone size; D and trimming were determined from the DNA. The sample has hundreds of thousands of clones, around 90% seen once. This TCR was sampled from a man aged 18 to 30 with active or convalescent COVID-19. The gene calls are TRBV10-3 and TRBJ1-5; D unresolved. The sequencing sample was made of peripheral blood. The CDR3 spells CAISVGRDQPQHF. CDR3 DNA sequence: TGTGCCATCAGTGTTGGGCGGGATCAGCCCCAGCATTTT.